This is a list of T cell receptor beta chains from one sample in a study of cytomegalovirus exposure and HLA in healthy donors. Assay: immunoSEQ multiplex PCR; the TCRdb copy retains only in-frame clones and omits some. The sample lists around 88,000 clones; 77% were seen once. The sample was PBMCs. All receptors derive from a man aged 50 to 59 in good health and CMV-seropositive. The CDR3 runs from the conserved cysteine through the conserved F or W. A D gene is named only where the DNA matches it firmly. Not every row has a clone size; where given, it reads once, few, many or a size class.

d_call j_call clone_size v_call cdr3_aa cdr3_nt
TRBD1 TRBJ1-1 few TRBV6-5 CASSYSPTGGVTEAFF TGTGCCAGCAGTTACTCCCCGACAGGGGGGGTTACTGAAGCTTTCTTT
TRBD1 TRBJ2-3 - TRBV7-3 CASSQGQGADTQYF TGTGCCAGCAGCCAAGGACAGGGAGCAGATACGCAGTATTTT
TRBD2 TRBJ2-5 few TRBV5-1 CASSLRVGGGDWLTQYF TGCGCCAGCAGCTTGCGGGTCGGCGGGGGGGACTGGTTGACCCAGTACTTC
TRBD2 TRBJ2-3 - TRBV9 CASSVAGGPKDTQYF TGTGCCAGCAGCGTAGCGGGGGGGCCTAAAGATACGCAGTATTTT
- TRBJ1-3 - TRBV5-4 CASSLWASGNTIYF TGTGCCAGCAGCTTGTGGGCCTCTGGAAACACCATATATTTT
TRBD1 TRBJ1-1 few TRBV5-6 CASSPRTGEDTEAFF TGTGCCAGCAGCCCACGGACAGGGGAGGATACTGAAGCTTTCTTT
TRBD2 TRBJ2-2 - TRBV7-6 CASSLTSGGPTGELFF TGTGCCAGCAGCTTGACTAGCGGGGGTCCCACCGGGGAGCTGTTTTTT
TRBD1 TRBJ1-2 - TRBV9 CASSASPEEGAIYGYTF TGTGCCAGCAGCGCGAGCCCAGAGGAGGGGGCCATCTATGGCTACACCTTC
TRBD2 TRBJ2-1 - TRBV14 CASSLLAGGPRDNEQFF TGTGCCAGCAGCCTACTAGCGGGGGGGCCTAGAGACAATGAGCAGTTCTTC
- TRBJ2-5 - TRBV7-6 CASSLQYAQETQYF TGTGCCAGCAGCCTCCAATACGCGCAAGAGACCCAGTACTTC
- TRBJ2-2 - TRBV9 CASSVRWSRSTGELFF TGTGCCAGCAGCGTAAGGTGGTCCAGGTCCACCGGGGAGCTGTTTTTT
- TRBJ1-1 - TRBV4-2 CASSPSLREGTEAFF TGTGCCAGCAGCCCGTCTCTCAGGGAAGGCACTGAAGCTTTCTTT
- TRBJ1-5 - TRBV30 CAWSGQNPSNQPQHF TGTGCCTGGAGTGGGCAGAATCCTAGCAATCAGCCCCAGCATTTT
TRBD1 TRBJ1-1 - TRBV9 CASSQGTGMNTEAFF TGTGCCAGCAGCCAAGGGACAGGGATGAACACTGAAGCTTTCTTT
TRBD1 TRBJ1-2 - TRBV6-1 CASTQGTGDSYGYTF TGTGCCAGCACCCAGGGGACAGGGGATAGCTATGGCTACACCTTC
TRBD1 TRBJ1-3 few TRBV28 CASSAFSGTVRNTIYF TGTGCCAGCAGTGCCTTTTCCGGGACAGTTAGAAACACCATATATTTT
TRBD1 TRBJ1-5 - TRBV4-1 CASSRNDREPQNF TGCGCCAGCAGCCGGAACGACAGGGAGCCCCAGAATTTT
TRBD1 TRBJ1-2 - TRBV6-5 CASRAGGGYGYPF TGTGCCAGCAGGGCAGGGGGCGGGTATGGCTACCCCTTC
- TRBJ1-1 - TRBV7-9 CASSPRDEAFF TGTGCCAGCAGCCCCAGGGATGAAGCTTTCTTT
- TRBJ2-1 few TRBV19 CASSYRDSVGYEQFF TGTGCCAGTAGCTACCGGGACTCCGTTGGATATGAGCAGTTCTTC
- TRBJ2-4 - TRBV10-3 CAISGDLAKNIQYF TGTGCCATCAGTGGCGATCTAGCCAAAAACATTCAGTACTTC
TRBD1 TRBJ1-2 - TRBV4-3 CASSPTTGVGGYTF TGCGCCAGCAGCCCAACGACAGGGGTTGGAGGCTACACCTTC
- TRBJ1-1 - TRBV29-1 CSVRGSTEAFF TGCAGCGTCAGGGGAAGCACTGAAGCTTTCTTT
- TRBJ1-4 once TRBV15 CATSGEAREKLFF TGTGCCACCAGTGGGGAGGCCAGGGAAAAACTGTTTTTT
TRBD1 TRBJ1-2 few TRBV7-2 CASSGQGGYGYTF TGTGCCAGCAGCGGACAGGGAGGCTATGGCTACACCTTC
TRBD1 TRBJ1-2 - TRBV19 CASSPGTGGGYTF TGTGCCAGTAGTCCCGGGACAGGCGGCGGCTACACCTTC
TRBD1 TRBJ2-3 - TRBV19 CASRPGQANTDTQYF TGTGCCAGTAGGCCCGGACAGGCTAACACAGATACGCAGTATTTT
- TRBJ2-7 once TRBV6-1 CASSEYYEQYF TGTGCCAGCAGTGAATACTACGAGCAGTACTTC
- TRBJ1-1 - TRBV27 CASRQGWGTEAFF TGTGCCAGCAGGCAGGGATGGGGCACTGAAGCTTTCTTT
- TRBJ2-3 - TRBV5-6 CATRWSGSSDTQYF TGTGCCACCCGCTGGTCGGGTAGCTCCGATACGCAGTATTTT
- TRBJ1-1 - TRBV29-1 CSVLDRNTEAFF TGCAGCGTTCTAGACAGGAACACTGAAGCTTTCTTT
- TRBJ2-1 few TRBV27 CASSHTPSGGNEQFF TGTGCCAGCAGTCATACCCCGTCAGGGGGGAATGAGCAGTTCTTC
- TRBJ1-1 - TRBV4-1 CASSETAVNTEAFF TGCGCCAGCAGCGAAACAGCGGTGAACACTGAAGCTTTCTTT
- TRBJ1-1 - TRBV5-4 CASSLTIGTEAFF TGTGCCAGCAGCCTAACGATCGGGACTGAAGCTTTCTTT
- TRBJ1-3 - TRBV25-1 CASRRESGNTIYF TGTGCCAGCAGGCGCGAGTCAGGAAACACCATATATTTT
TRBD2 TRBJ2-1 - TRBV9 CASSGKTSGGPYNEQFF TGTGCCAGCAGCGGGAAGACTAGCGGGGGACCTTACAATGAGCAGTTCTTC
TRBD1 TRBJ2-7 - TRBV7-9 CASSPMSGTASSYEQYF TGTGCCAGCAGTCCGATGTCCGGGACAGCTTCCTCCTACGAGCAGTACTTC
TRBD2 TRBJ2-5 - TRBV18 CASSPLLGREETQYF TGTGCCAGCTCACCACTACTCGGGAGGGAGGAGACCCAGTACTTC
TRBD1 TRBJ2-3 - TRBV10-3 CAIRTGENTQYF TGTGCCATCCGGACAGGGGAAAATACGCAGTATTTT
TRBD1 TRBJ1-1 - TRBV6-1 CATRGPRIAEAFF TGTGCCACAAGGGGGCCGAGGATCGCTGAAGCTTTCTTT
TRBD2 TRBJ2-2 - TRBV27 CASLRAGGTGELFF TGTGCCAGCCTCCGGGCGGGGGGAACCGGGGAGCTGTTTTTT
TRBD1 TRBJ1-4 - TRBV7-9 CASSYRQGDKLFF TGTGCCAGCAGCTATCGACAGGGGGACAAACTGTTTTTT
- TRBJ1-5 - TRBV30 CAWNQGLNSNQPQHF TGTGCCTGGAATCAGGGGCTTAATAGCAATCAGCCCCAGCATTTT
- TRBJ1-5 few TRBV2 CASSANSNSNQPQHF TGTGCCAGCAGTGCTAACAGTAATAGCAATCAGCCCCAGCATTTT
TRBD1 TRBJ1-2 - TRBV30 CAWREGTGSGYTF TGTGCCTGGAGGGAGGGGACAGGGTCCGGCTACACCTTC
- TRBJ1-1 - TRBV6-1 CASSDRENTEAFF TGTGCCAGCAGTGACAGGGAGAACACTGAAGCTTTCTTT
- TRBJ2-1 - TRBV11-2 CASSYRGASSYNEQFF TGTGCCAGCAGCTACCGCGGGGCAAGCTCCTACAATGAGCAGTTCTTC
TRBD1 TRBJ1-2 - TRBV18 CASSPGQGPNYGYTF TGTGCCAGCTCACCAGGACAGGGCCCTAACTATGGCTACACCTTC
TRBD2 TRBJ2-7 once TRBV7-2 CASSLELAVDEQYF TGTGCCAGCAGCTTAGAGCTAGCGGTGGACGAGCAGTACTTC
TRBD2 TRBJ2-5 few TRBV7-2 CASSLRGRGLAGEETQYF TGTGCCAGCAGCTTACGGGGAAGGGGACTAGCGGGCGAAGAGACCCAGTACTTC
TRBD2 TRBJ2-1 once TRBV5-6 CASSLGLAGDEQFF TGTGCCAGCAGCTTGGGACTAGCGGGGGATGAGCAGTTCTTC
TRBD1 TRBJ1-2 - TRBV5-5 CASSPGGAFIIYGYTF TGTGCCAGCAGCCCAGGGGGCGCCTTTATTATCTATGGCTACACCTTC